The 30 T cell receptor beta chains below all came from one sample that was sequenced in a study of neurological immune-mediated disorders. TCRdb re-derived calls from the 5' RACE reads in MiXCR, one entry per CDR3 protein. The table records 77,000 or so distinct CDR3 sequences, 9.4% of them present only once. Sequencing input: PBMCs. These receptors were collected from a man aged 50 or older in good health.

The sample holds many counts of this clonotype. V and J are TRBV4-1 and TRBJ2-7, with 10 nucleotides matching TRBD2. CDR3 length equals 14 residues. J was trimmed by 0 bases and V by 4 bases; bases with no gene match: 0. Germline CDR1 and CDR2: MGHRA and YSYEKL. CDR3 nucleotide sequence: TGCGCCAGCAGCCCTAGCGGGAGCTCCTACGAGCAGTACTTC. Residues: CASSPSGSSYEQYF.

The sample holds many counts of this clonotype. V and J are TRBV24-1 and TRBJ1-5; D is ambiguous. V was shortened by 5 bases and J by 3 bases, with 4 bases between the two germline ends. Germline V gene data show CDR1 as KGHDR and CDR2 as SFDVKD. There are 12 residues in the CDR3. CDR3 sequence: CATSAANQPQHF. CDR3 nucleotide sequence: TGTGCCACCAGTGCCGCCAATCAGCCCCAGCATTTT.

In this sample, this clonotype turned up many times. The chain joins TRBV5-1 to TRBJ2-5; D call uncertain. The germline V gene encodes CDR1 SGHRS and CDR2 YFSETQ. V was cut by 0 bases and J by 2 bases, with 14 bases left in between. This CDR3 spans 16 amino acids. The CDR3 DNA follows: TGCGCCAGCAGCTTGGGCTTTATAGGGAAACAAGAGACCCAGTACTTC. Residues: CASSLGFIGKQETQYF.

This clonotype occurred many times. The J gene is TRBJ1-4, the V gene TRBV5-6; D perhaps matches TRBD1 (6 bases). Germline lookup yields CDR1 SGHDT and CDR2 YYEEEE. Trimming shortened V by 5 bases and J by 8 bases, and 13 bases separated the two germline ends. CDR3 length: 13 amino acids. The CDR3: CASSGGRREKLFF. CDR3 bases: TGTGCCAGCAGTGGGGGGCGGAGAGAAAAACTGTTTTTT. Full variable domain (rest looked up from reference TRBV5-6 and TRBJ1-4): DAGVTQSPTHLIKTRGQQVTLRCSPKSGHDTVSWYQQALGQGPQFIFQYYEEEERQRGNFPDRFSGHQFPNYSSELNVNALLLGDSALYLCASSGGRREKLFFGSGTQLSVL.

This clonotype has a count of ten or more. The rearrangement uses TRBV18 and TRBJ2-7; TRBD1 might be the D (6 bases). The CDR3 is 13 residues long. In germline, CDR1 is KGHSH, CDR2 LQKENI. The germline V and J ends were trimmed by 3 bases and 5 bases, with 11 bases remaining between them. CDR3 coding DNA: TGTGCCAGCTCACCGAACAGGGTTGACGAGCAGTACTTC. Amino acids: CASSPNRVDEQYF.

This clonotype was seen many times. The V call is TRBV10-3, the J call TRBJ1-1; the D gene is possibly TRBD1 (6 bases). The length of the CDR3 is 13 residues. Trimming shortened V by 8 bases and J by 3 bases, and 13 bases separated the two germline ends. Per germline, CDR1 ENHRY and CDR2 SYGVKD. The CDR3 reads CAISRTAYTEAFF. The CDR3 DNA reads TGTGCCATCTCAAGGACAGCGTACACTGAAGCTTTCTTT.

This clonotype was detected many times. The V call is TRBV5-6, the J call TRBJ1-1; D is undetermined. The germline V and J ends were trimmed by 3 bases and 2 bases, with 17 bases remaining between them. CDR1 is SGHDT and CDR2 is YYEEEE in the germline V gene. The CDR3 has 16 residues. The CDR3 DNA is TGTGCCAGCAGCTCCGTAGCCCGGCAGACTAACACTGAAGCTTTCTTT. Encoded protein: CASSSVARQTNTEAFF.

This clonotype occurred many times. The chain links TRBV5-1 to TRBJ2-7, with 9 bases matching TRBD1. Germline lookup yields CDR1 SGHRS and CDR2 YFSETQ. V shed 0 bases, J shed 1 base, and the junction held 2 bases outside the gene matches. This CDR3 spans 15 amino acids. The CDR3 DNA follows: TGCGCCAGCAGCTTGGGTGGGACAGGGTCCTACGAGCAGTACTTC. This encodes CASSLGGTGSYEQYF.

The sample holds many counts of this clonotype. The J gene is TRBJ2-7, the V gene TRBV6-5; 7 bases align to TRBD1. J lost 4 bases, V lost 5 bases, and 11 bases had no gene match. The CDR3 has 15 amino acids. In germline, CDR1 is MNHEY, CDR2 SVGAGI. The DNA of the CDR3 is TGTGCCAGCAGTCTCCGGACAGGACGGGTATACGAGCAGTACTTC. Residues: CASSLRTGRVYEQYF.

The table lists this clonotype with many counts. The rearrangement uses TRBV5-1 and TRBJ2-7, with 8 bases aligning to TRBD1. The V gene end was trimmed by 0 bases and the J gene end by 2 bases; junction bases not matched to a gene: 1. From germline, CDR1 is SGHRS and CDR2 YFSETQ. The CDR3 length is 14 residues. CDR3 DNA: TGCGCCAGCAGCTTGGAACAGGGGGCCTACGAGCAGTACTTC. Amino acids: CASSLEQGAYEQYF.

In this sample, this clonotype turned up many times. The chain recombines TRBV5-8 with TRBJ1-1; possible D gene TRBD1, 6 bases. The CDR3 is made up of 14 amino acids. Germline V CDR1 and CDR2: SGHTS, YDEGEE. Trimming removed 1 base at V and 2 bases at J, with 9 bases between. In DNA, the CDR3 is TGTGCCAGCAGCTTGACGGGACAAAACACTGAAGCTTTCTTT. As protein: CASSLTGQNTEAFF. The full variable domain, in which reference TRBV5-8 and TRBJ1-1 provide the parts outside the CDR3, is EAGVTQSPTHLIKTRGQQATLRCSPISGHTSVYWYQQALGLGLQFLLWYDEGEERNRGNFPPRFSGRQFPNYSSELNVNALELEDSALYLCASSLTGQNTEAFFGQGTRLTVV.

In its sample, this clonotype was seen many times. This sequence joins TRBV12-3 or TRBV12-4 and TRBJ2-7, with 9 bases identical to TRBD1. The CDR3 covers 15 residues. V was clipped by 5 bases and J by 4 bases; unmatched bases: 9. The CDR3 sequence: CASSPGTGISYEQYF. CDR3 coding DNA: TGTGCCAGCAGTCCGGGGACAGGGATATCATACGAGCAGTACTTC.

This clonotype was counted at least ten times. This rearrangement joins TRBV5-5 to TRBJ2-7, with D uncertain. V was trimmed by 0 bases and J by 1 base, leaving 8 bases between them. The CDR3 length is 14 residues. Germline CDR1 reads SGHKS; CDR2 reads YYEKEE (reference sequence). CDR3 loop: CASSLVQLSYEQYF. CDR3 nucleotides: TGTGCCAGCAGCTTGGTGCAGTTATCCTACGAGCAGTACTTC.

Many counts were recorded for this clonotype. The chain joins TRBV20-1 to TRBJ2-7; D could derive from TRBD1 or TRBD2 (5 bases each). Trimming pared 2 bases from V and 3 bases from J, leaving 20 bases between. Germline CDR1 reads DFQATT; CDR2 reads SNEGSKA (reference sequence). The CDR3 spans 16 residues. CDR3 nucleotides: TGCAGTGCTAGACTACCGGGGCTATCTAGTTTCTACGAGCAGTACTTC. Protein sequence: CSARLPGLSSFYEQYF.

This clonotype was observed many times. The V gene is TRBV29-1, the J gene TRBJ1-1; D possibly corresponds to TRBD1 (6 bases). Trimming shortened V by 3 bases and J by 4 bases, and 12 bases separated the two germline ends. Germline V gives CDR1 SQVTM, CDR2 ANQGSEA. The CDR3 covers 13 residues. CDR3 residues: CSVDRGLGTEAFF. The CDR3 nucleotides read TGCAGCGTTGATCGGGGGCTAGGCACTGAAGCTTTCTTT.

This clonotype was observed at least ten times. The rearrangement links TRBV21-1 to TRBJ2-7; the D segment call TRBD1 is taken from the table without a DNA check. TRBV21-1 has pseudogene status. The CDR3 loop spans 17 amino acids. The CDR3 here is CASTLTSQGRGWYEQYF. For the CDR3, the DNA is TGTGCCAGCACCCTTACCTCACAGGGACGGGGCTGGTACGAGCAGTACTTC.

This clonotype was seen at least ten times. The rearrangement uses TRBV5-1 and TRBJ2-2, with D possibly being TRBD1 (5 bases). The V and J ends lost 4 bases and 0 bases respectively, with 13 bases between them. The germline gives CDR1 SGHRS, CDR2 YFSETQ. The CDR3 totals 16 residues. For the CDR3, the DNA is TGCGCCAGCAGCCAACGCAGGGTAACGAACACCGGGGAGCTGTTTTTT. The encoded protein is CASSQRRVTNTGELFF. Together with reference TRBV5-1 and TRBJ2-2, the CDR3 gives the full variable domain: KAGVTQTPRYLIKTRGQQVTLSCSPISGHRSVSWYQQTPGQGLQFLFEYFSETQRNKGNFPGRFSGRQFSNSRSEMNVSTLELGDSALYLCASSQRRVTNTGELFFGEGSRLTVL.

This chain joins TRBV27 and TRBJ1-2; D gene ambiguous. The V end was cut by 6 bases, the J end by 1 base, with 6 bases between. The CDR3 runs to 12 residues. The germline V gene has CDR1 MNHEY and CDR2 SMNVEV (reference sequence). CDR3 nucleotides: TGTGCCAGCAGAGGCAATAACTATGGCTACACCTTC. Amino acids: CASRGNNYGYTF.

This clonotype was observed at least ten times. The chain recombines TRBV5-1 with TRBJ2-5; 7 bases align to TRBD1. The germline V gene has CDR1 SGHRS and CDR2 YFSETQ. This CDR3 is built from 17 residues. The V segment lost 7 bases and the J segment 4 bases; nucleotides outside the gene matches: 19. CDR3 region: CASHINPTGIEGETQYF. The CDR3 nucleotides read TGCGCCAGCCATATTAATCCGACAGGGATTGAGGGAGAGACCCAGTACTTC.

There are many counts of this clonotype. The CDR3 loop reads CASSQDRTLSNQPQHF. The CDR3 bases are TGTGCCAGCAGCCAAGACAGAACCCTTAGCAATCAGCCCCAGCATTTT. This chain links TRBV7-8 with TRBJ1-5, with TRBD1 as a possible D gene (5 bases). V lost 5 bases and J 0 bases, leaving 14 bases between the germline ends. Germline CDR1 and CDR2: SGHVS and FQNEAQ. This CDR3 has 16 amino acids.

This clonotype was picked up many times. The genes are TRBV5-1 and TRBJ1-2, with 7 nucleotides matching TRBD1. CDR1 and CDR2 (germline): SGHRS, YFSETQ. Unmatched junction bases numbered 4, after V lost 3 bases and J lost 2 bases. This CDR3 spans 14 amino acids. In DNA, the CDR3 is TGCGCCAGCAGCTCGGAACAGGGGAACTATGGCTACACCTTC. Translating gives CASSSEQGNYGYTF.

This clonotype has a count of ten or more. The V and J genes are TRBV6-6 and TRBJ2-3; the D gene is possibly TRBD2 (7 bases). The V end was cut by 10 bases, the J end by 0 bases, with 14 bases between. The CDR3 has 14 residues. CDR1 and CDR2 from the germline V gene are MNHNY and SVGAGI (reference sequence). CDR3 in DNA: TGTGCCACCCTAGAGGGGGGGAGCACAGATACGCAGTATTTT. It yields the protein CATLEGGSTDTQYF.

This clonotype came up many times. This rearrangement joins TRBV5-1 to TRBJ2-3; tentatively, D is TRBD1 (5 bases). This CDR3 contains 14 residues. The V gene lost 2 bases and the J gene lost 4 bases, with 11 bases spanning the gap. Germline V CDR1 and CDR2: SGHRS, YFSETQ. The CDR3 DNA reads TGCGCCAGCAGCTTTCGTCAGGGCCCAGATACGCAGTATTTT. This codes for CASSFRQGPDTQYF.

This clonotype appeared many times. This chain uses TRBV7-2 with TRBJ1-2; D might be TRBD1 (5 bases). The CDR3 is made up of 14 amino acids. Germline loops: CDR1 SGHTA, CDR2 FQGNSA. Trimming pared 5 bases from V and 0 bases from J, leaving 10 bases between. The DNA of the CDR3 is TGTGCCAGCAGCCCGACAGATTCTAACTATGGCTACACCTTC. It codes for CASSPTDSNYGYTF.

The sample holds many counts of this clonotype. The chain employs TRBV20-1 and TRBJ2-5; 7 bases line up with TRBD2. Germline loops: CDR1 DFQATT, CDR2 SNEGSKA (reference sequence). This CDR3 region has 14 residues. Trimming took 4 bases from V and 4 from J; bases not matched to a gene: 9. CDR3 DNA: TGCAGTGCTACGAGCGGGACGGGTTCAGAGACCCAGTACTTC. Translating it yields CSATSGTGSETQYF.

This clonotype was counted at least ten times. The gene calls are TRBV27 and TRBJ1-3, with D perhaps TRBD1 (5 bases). The CDR3 extends over 14 amino acids. The V gene lost 5 bases and the J gene lost 4 bases, with 12 bases spanning the gap. Germline assignment: CDR1 MNHEY and CDR2 SMNVEV (reference sequence). The CDR3 loop reads CASSPGGVGNTIYF. In DNA form, the CDR3 reads TGTGCCAGCAGTCCCGGGGGAGTAGGAAACACCATATATTTT.

This clonotype was picked up many times. CDR3 region: CASKELLASYEQYF. As DNA, the CDR3 is TGCGCCAGCAAAGAGCTTCTCGCCTCCTACGAGCAGTACTTC. This chain links TRBV5-1 with TRBJ2-7; D remains ambiguous. V dropped 6 bases and J dropped 0 bases, with 13 bases sitting between them. This CDR3 spans 14 amino acids. The germline gives CDR1 SGHRS, CDR2 YFSETQ.

The table lists this clonotype with many counts. This rearrangement joins TRBV6-5 to TRBJ1-6, with a tentative D call TRBD1 (5 bases). Trimming removed 6 bases at V and 6 bases at J, with 15 bases between. The CDR3 runs to 15 residues. Germline lookup yields CDR1 MNHEY and CDR2 SVGAGI. CDR3 sequence (DNA): TGTGCCAGCAGGGACCATGGGGGTCTTAATTCACCCCTCCACTTT. Encoded protein: CASRDHGGLNSPLHF.

This clonotype was observed at least ten times. This chain joins TRBV2 and TRBJ2-3; TRBD2 aligns across 7 bases. This CDR3 has 16 amino acids. Trimming at V came to 1 base and at J to 4 bases, leaving 8 bases not matched to a gene. The germline V gene encodes CDR1 SNHLY and CDR2 FYNNEI. The CDR3 DNA reads TGTGCCAGCAGTGAAGTTGTCGGGAGGAGCGCAGATACGCAGTATTTT. This translates into CASSEVVGRSADTQYF.

This clonotype showed up many times. This chain connects TRBV4-1 to TRBJ1-1; 8 nucleotides match TRBD1. The trim removed 8 bases at V and 1 base at J, leaving 6 bases unmatched. The germline gives CDR1 MGHRA, CDR2 YSYEKL. This CDR3 has 14 residues. CDR3 protein: CASVSGTGNTEAFF. DNA of the CDR3: TGCGCCAGCGTGTCCGGGACAGGGAACACTGAAGCTTTCTTT.